A selection of T cell receptor beta chains follows, all from one sample in a study of response to subunit inactivated influenza vaccine. TCRdb reanalysed the RT-PCR reads using MiXCR and keeps one entry per CDR3 protein. The sample contains hundreds of thousands of distinct CDR3 sequences, roughly 13% of which appear only once. The sequenced sample was PBMCs from blood, obtained roughly 47 days after vaccination. The receptors originated from a man in his fifties who received an inactivated influenza vaccine. Both conserved end residues are part of each CDR3. A D gene is named only where the DNA matches it firmly. Part of the rows lack a size; the others show once, few, many or a class for expanded clones.

v_call: TRBV4-2; clone_size: .; cdr3_length: 12; d_call: .; j_call: TRBJ2-1; cdr3_aa: CASSPRFGEQFF; cdr3_nt: TGTGCCAGCAGCCCCCGTTTCGGGGAGCAGTTCTTC
v_call: TRBV9; clone_size: few; cdr3_length: 15; d_call: TRBD2; j_call: TRBJ2-1; cdr3_aa: CASSFSGRTYNEQFF; cdr3_nt: TGTGCCAGCAGCTTTAGCGGGAGGACCTACAATGAGCAGTTCTTC
v_call: TRBV12-3/TRBV12-4; clone_size: .; cdr3_length: 12; d_call: .; j_call: TRBJ2-7; cdr3_aa: CASGLSGYEQYF; cdr3_nt: TGTGCCAGCGGGCTGTCCGGGTACGAGCAGTACTTC
v_call: TRBV20-1; clone_size: many; cdr3_length: 13; d_call: .; j_call: TRBJ2-7; cdr3_aa: CSVRGLGSYEQYF; cdr3_nt: TGCAGTGTCCGCGGACTTGGCTCCTACGAGCAGTACTTC
v_call: TRBV18; clone_size: .; cdr3_length: 15; d_call: TRBD2; j_call: TRBJ2-7; cdr3_aa: CASSPGRTGGVEQYF; cdr3_nt: TGTGCCAGCTCACCAGGGAGGACGGGAGGGGTCGAGCAGTACTTC
v_call: TRBV29-1; clone_size: few; cdr3_length: 13; d_call: .; j_call: TRBJ2-3; cdr3_aa: CSVEIMGTDTQYF; cdr3_nt: TGCAGCGTTGAAATAATGGGCACAGATACGCAGTATTTT
v_call: TRBV10-1; clone_size: once; cdr3_length: 13; d_call: .; j_call: TRBJ2-3; cdr3_aa: CASSGSSTDTQYF; cdr3_nt: TGCGCCAGCAGCGGGAGTAGCACAGATACGCAGTATTTT
v_call: TRBV3-1; clone_size: .; cdr3_length: 16; d_call: TRBD2; j_call: TRBJ2-1; cdr3_aa: CASSQTGLAGDNEQFF; cdr3_nt: TGTGCCAGCAGCCAAACGGGACTAGCGGGAGACAATGAGCAGTTCTTC
v_call: TRBV7-9; clone_size: .; cdr3_length: 16; d_call: .; j_call: TRBJ2-1; cdr3_aa: CASSQEPGFDYNEQFF; cdr3_nt: TGTGCCAGCAGCCAAGAACCGGGTTTCGACTACAATGAGCAGTTCTTC
v_call: TRBV7-2; clone_size: few; cdr3_length: 16; d_call: TRBD1; j_call: TRBJ2-7; cdr3_aa: CASSSTRDRATYEQYF; cdr3_nt: TGTGCCAGCAGCTCGACAAGGGACAGAGCGACCTACGAGCAGTACTTC
v_call: TRBV13; clone_size: .; cdr3_length: 15; d_call: TRBD2; j_call: TRBJ2-5; cdr3_aa: CASSLPSGSEETQYF; cdr3_nt: TGTGCCAGCAGCTTACCTAGCGGGAGCGAAGAGACCCAGTACTTC
v_call: TRBV7-2; clone_size: many; cdr3_length: 15; d_call: TRBD2; j_call: TRBJ2-1; cdr3_aa: CASSLGSSGVNEQFF; cdr3_nt: TGTGCCAGCAGCTTAGGTTCTAGCGGGGTAAATGAGCAGTTCTTC
v_call: TRBV20-1; clone_size: .; cdr3_length: 13; d_call: TRBD2; j_call: TRBJ2-1; cdr3_aa: CSARTAGGGEQFF; cdr3_nt: TGCAGTGCTAGGACAGCGGGAGGGGGTGAGCAGTTCTTC
v_call: TRBV3-1; clone_size: few; cdr3_length: 12; d_call: .; j_call: TRBJ2-3; cdr3_aa: CASSQLGRTQYF; cdr3_nt: TGTGCCAGCAGCCAATTAGGACGTACGCAGTATTTT
v_call: TRBV20-1; clone_size: few; cdr3_length: 15; d_call: .; j_call: TRBJ2-2; cdr3_aa: CSASRWPGNTGELFF; cdr3_nt: TGCAGTGCTAGCCGGTGGCCAGGCAACACCGGGGAGCTGTTTTTT
v_call: TRBV7-2; clone_size: many; cdr3_length: 13; d_call: TRBD1; j_call: TRBJ1-5; cdr3_aa: CASSLTGSQPQHF; cdr3_nt: TGTGCCAGCAGCTTGACAGGGTCCCAGCCCCAGCATTTT
v_call: TRBV3-1; clone_size: few; cdr3_length: 15; d_call: .; j_call: TRBJ2-1; cdr3_aa: CASSHRIRELNEQFF; cdr3_nt: TGTGCCAGCAGCCACCGGATTAGGGAGTTGAATGAGCAGTTCTTC
v_call: TRBV11-3; clone_size: few; cdr3_length: 14; d_call: .; j_call: TRBJ2-1; cdr3_aa: CASSSRGGRNEQFF; cdr3_nt: TGTGCCAGCAGCTCTAGGGGGGGCCGGAATGAGCAGTTCTTC
v_call: TRBV12-3/TRBV12-4; clone_size: few; cdr3_length: 15; d_call: TRBD2; j_call: TRBJ2-5; cdr3_aa: CASSLNFRLAVDQYF; cdr3_nt: TGTGCCAGCAGTTTAAACTTTCGACTAGCGGTGGACCAGTACTTC
v_call: TRBV18; clone_size: .; cdr3_length: 14; d_call: .; j_call: TRBJ1-1; cdr3_aa: CASSPDRINTEAFF; cdr3_nt: TGTGCCAGCTCACCGGACAGAATCAACACTGAAGCTTTCTTT
v_call: TRBV6-1; clone_size: .; cdr3_length: 14; d_call: TRBD2; j_call: TRBJ2-1; cdr3_aa: CASSMASGVGEQFF; cdr3_nt: TGTGCCAGCAGTATGGCTAGCGGGGTGGGTGAGCAGTTCTTC
v_call: TRBV2; clone_size: .; cdr3_length: 12; d_call: .; j_call: TRBJ2-7; cdr3_aa: CASTAETYEQYF; cdr3_nt: TGTGCCAGTACCGCAGAAACCTACGAGCAGTACTTC
v_call: TRBV7-3; clone_size: .; cdr3_length: 14; d_call: .; j_call: TRBJ2-1; cdr3_aa: CASSLSREAGEQFF; cdr3_nt: TGTGCCAGCAGCCTAAGTCGGGAAGCGGGTGAGCAGTTCTTC
v_call: TRBV5-1; clone_size: .; cdr3_length: 18; d_call: TRBD2; j_call: TRBJ2-1; cdr3_aa: CASSLFAGGGVVVNEQFF; cdr3_nt: TGCGCCAGCAGCTTGTTTGCGGGAGGGGGTGTGGTCGTCAATGAGCAGTTCTTC
v_call: TRBV12-5; clone_size: .; cdr3_length: 13; d_call: .; j_call: TRBJ2-3; cdr3_aa: CASGPDHGDTQYF; cdr3_nt: TGTGCTAGTGGTCCCGATCACGGAGATACGCAGTATTTT
v_call: TRBV27; clone_size: few; cdr3_length: 12; d_call: .; j_call: TRBJ2-4; cdr3_aa: CASGRTGSIQYF; cdr3_nt: TGTGCCAGCGGGAGGACAGGATCGATTCAGTACTTC
v_call: TRBV11-2; clone_size: .; cdr3_length: 14; d_call: .; j_call: TRBJ2-7; cdr3_aa: CASSVRQVGYEQYF; cdr3_nt: TGTGCCAGCAGCGTGAGGCAGGTGGGCTACGAGCAGTACTTC
v_call: TRBV28; clone_size: .; cdr3_length: 15; d_call: .; j_call: TRBJ2-7; cdr3_aa: CASSLRGFVVHEQYF; cdr3_nt: TGTGCCAGCAGTCTCCGAGGTTTCGTGGTCCACGAGCAGTACTTC
v_call: TRBV7-8; clone_size: many; cdr3_length: 15; d_call: .; j_call: TRBJ2-5; cdr3_aa: CASSPTRTPKETQYF; cdr3_nt: TGTGCCAGCAGCCCCACAAGGACCCCGAAAGAGACCCAGTACTTC
v_call: TRBV7-9; clone_size: many; cdr3_length: 13; d_call: .; j_call: TRBJ2-1; cdr3_aa: CASSLEWGGEQFF; cdr3_nt: TGTGCCAGCAGCTTAGAGTGGGGTGGTGAGCAGTTCTTC
v_call: TRBV7-8; clone_size: .; cdr3_length: 17; d_call: .; j_call: TRBJ2-7; cdr3_aa: CASSLGSGGLHSYEQYF; cdr3_nt: TGTGCCAGCAGCTTAGGGTCCGGCGGGCTCCACTCCTACGAGCAGTACTTC
v_call: TRBV6-5; clone_size: few; cdr3_length: 16; d_call: .; j_call: TRBJ2-3; cdr3_aa: CASSYALDGVADTQYF; cdr3_nt: TGTGCCAGCAGTTACGCCCTAGACGGCGTCGCAGATACGCAGTATTTT
v_call: TRBV5-1; clone_size: few; cdr3_length: 15; d_call: TRBD2; j_call: TRBJ2-3; cdr3_aa: CASSWGEGRADTQYF; cdr3_nt: TGCGCCAGCAGCTGGGGGGAGGGCCGGGCAGATACGCAGTATTTT
v_call: TRBV12-2; clone_size: .; cdr3_length: 17; d_call: .; j_call: TRBJ2-3; cdr3_aa: CASRPERTSGGTDTQYF; cdr3_nt: TGTGCAAGTCGCCCCGAGCGGACTAGCGGGGGCACAGATACGCAGTATTTT
v_call: TRBV30; clone_size: .; cdr3_length: 13; d_call: .; j_call: TRBJ1-1; cdr3_aa: CACTTGFYTEAFF; cdr3_nt: TGTGCCTGTACGACAGGTTTTTACACTGAAGCTTTCTTT
v_call: TRBV10-3; clone_size: many; cdr3_length: 13; d_call: .; j_call: TRBJ2-5; cdr3_aa: CAISLTRGETQYF; cdr3_nt: TGTGCCATCAGCCTGACTAGAGGCGAGACCCAGTACTTC
v_call: TRBV12-3/TRBV12-4; clone_size: many; cdr3_length: 14; d_call: .; j_call: TRBJ1-1; cdr3_aa: CASSQTGVGTEAFF; cdr3_nt: TGTGCCAGCAGTCAGACAGGAGTCGGCACTGAAGCTTTCTTT
v_call: TRBV5-1; clone_size: .; cdr3_length: 15; d_call: TRBD1; j_call: TRBJ2-5; cdr3_aa: CASRHSGQALRTQYF; cdr3_nt: TGCGCCAGCAGACACTCGGGACAGGCTCTGAGAACCCAGTACTTC
v_call: TRBV6-2/TRBV6-3; clone_size: few; cdr3_length: 13; d_call: .; j_call: TRBJ2-3; cdr3_aa: CASNDRSTDTQYF; cdr3_nt: TGTGCCAGCAACGACCGGAGCACAGATACGCAGTATTTT
v_call: TRBV5-1; clone_size: .; cdr3_length: 12; d_call: .; j_call: TRBJ1-1; cdr3_aa: CASSLDYTEAFF; cdr3_nt: TGCGCCAGCAGCTTGGACTACACTGAAGCTTTCTTT
v_call: TRBV11-2; clone_size: few; cdr3_length: 16; d_call: .; j_call: TRBJ1-2; cdr3_aa: CASSLYGSGWSEGYTF; cdr3_nt: TGTGCCAGCAGCTTGTACGGCTCGGGATGGTCGGAGGGCTACACCTTC
v_call: TRBV29-1; clone_size: .; cdr3_length: 15; d_call: TRBD2; j_call: TRBJ2-3; cdr3_aa: CSARTSGWVTDTQYF; cdr3_nt: TGCAGCGCTCGGACTAGCGGGTGGGTCACAGATACGCAGTATTTT
v_call: TRBV6-1; clone_size: .; cdr3_length: 13; d_call: .; j_call: TRBJ1-2; cdr3_aa: CASSRTLNYGYTF; cdr3_nt: TGTGCCAGCAGCAGGACCCTGAACTATGGCTACACCTTC
v_call: TRBV5-1; clone_size: .; cdr3_length: 15; d_call: TRBD2; j_call: TRBJ2-1; cdr3_aa: CASSPEGLAGVEQSF; cdr3_nt: TGCGCCAGCAGCCCGGAGGGACTAGCGGGAGTTGAGCAGTCCTTC